The rows below give T cell receptor beta chains drawn from one sample of a study of T cell repertoires in cytomegalovirus infection. Using its own MiXCR run on the reads, TCRdb lists one record per CDR3 protein. The sample carries approximately 110,000 distinct CDR3 sequences, around 30% recorded once. Antigens for these TCRs are unknown. This specimen was CD8+ T cells from cultured PBMCs, taken from culture after CMV antigen stimulation. The receptors were gathered from a human donor in good health (CMV status not recorded). Some clones in this sample may be carry-over from other donors' samples. Each CDR3 is given with its conserved first and last residue. D genes are given only for firm matches. For some rows the clone size is stated as once, few or many, or as a class when expanded; others skip it.

TRBV12-3/TRBV12-4	many	-	TRBJ2-3	TGTGCCAGCAGCTTGCCAGGCACAGATACGCAGTATTTT	CASSLPGTDTQYF
TRBV27	-	TRBD2	TRBJ2-6	TGTGCCAGCCGGGGGGGAGCTGGGGCCAACGTCCTGACTTTC	CASRGGAGANVLTF
TRBV7-7	many	TRBD1	TRBJ2-1	TGTGCTAGCAGCTTATACCAGGGGGCAGATAATGAGCAGTTCTTC	CASSLYQGADNEQFF
TRBV6-5	few	TRBD1	TRBJ1-4	TGTGCCAGCGGAGAAGTTACAGGGGTGGGTGAAAAACTGTTTTTT	CASGEVTGVGEKLFF
TRBV4-3	-	-	TRBJ1-2	TGCGCCAGCAGCCTACACGAAAGGGGTGCTAACTATGGCTACACCTTC	CASSLHERGANYGYTF
TRBV6-1	few	TRBD1	TRBJ2-7	TGTGCCAGCAGTAGAGACGACAGGGCTACCTACGAGCAGTACTTC	CASSRDDRATYEQYF
TRBV13	-	-	TRBJ2-7	TGTGCCAGCAGCTCCATTCGGGTAGGGCCGGGGTCCTACGAGCAGTACTTC	CASSSIRVGPGSYEQYF
TRBV2	-	-	TRBJ1-1	TGTGCCAGCAGTAGTAGTCCCCTGAACACTGAAGCTTTCTTT	CASSSSPLNTEAFF
TRBV2	few	TRBD2	TRBJ2-1	TGTGCCAGCAGTGGGCTAGCGGGGGGGAATGAGCAGTTCTTC	CASSGLAGGNEQFF
TRBV5-1	few	TRBD1	TRBJ2-7	TGCGCCAGCACCGGGGGACAGGGGGGACCCTACGAGCAGTACTTC	CASTGGQGGPYEQYF
TRBV27	few	-	TRBJ1-6	TGTGCCAGCAGTCTAACTTTCGGGGGCGTAAATTCACCCCTCCACTTT	CASSLTFGGVNSPLHF
TRBV7-6	few	TRBD2	TRBJ2-1	TGTGCCAGCAGCTTTGCACTAGCGGGGTTATCGGGTTACAATGAGCAGTTCTTC	CASSFALAGLSGYNEQFF
TRBV5-6	-	TRBD2	TRBJ2-1	TGTGCCAGCAGCTTGGAATTTCGGGGGGAAGGAAGCTTCTCCAATGAGCAGTTCTTC	CASSLEFRGEGSFSNEQFF
TRBV7-2	-	TRBD2	TRBJ2-3	TGTGCCAGCAGCGGCGGGGGGGGTGAAACAGATACGCAGTATTTT	CASSGGGGETDTQYF
TRBV19	-	TRBD1	TRBJ1-1	TGTGCCAGTAACCCCGGGACAGAGAACACTGAAGCTTTCTTT	CASNPGTENTEAFF
TRBV7-2	many	TRBD2	TRBJ2-1	TGTGCCAGCAGCTTAAGACTAGCTGTTTCTAGTGAGCAGTTCTTC	CASSLRLAVSSEQFF
TRBV7-4	-	-	TRBJ2-7	TGTGCCAGCAGTCACGGACAAGGCTACGAGCAGTACTTC	CASSHGQGYEQYF
TRBV14	-	-	TRBJ2-2	TGTGCCAGCCTTGACAGGAACACCGGGGAGCTGTTTTTT	CASLDRNTGELFF
TRBV7-9	few	TRBD1	TRBJ2-7	TGTGCCAGCAGCTTAGGAGGGACAGGGGGCTACTTCTACGAGCAGTACTTC	CASSLGGTGGYFYEQYF
TRBV7-9	few	TRBD1	TRBJ1-2	TGTGCCAGCAGCCCCCGGACAGGGAGAGACTATGGCTACACCTTC	CASSPRTGRDYGYTF
TRBV29-1	-	-	TRBJ2-7	TGCAGCGTTGAAGAGAGTAGGTACGAGCAGTACTTC	CSVEESRYEQYF
TRBV4-1	few	-	TRBJ1-1	TGCGCCAGCAGCCAAGTCCCGCTGAACACTGAAGCTTTCTTT	CASSQVPLNTEAFF
TRBV10-3	-	-	TRBJ2-7	TGTGCCACACAGGTGGAATCCTACGAGCAGTACTTC	CATQVESYEQYF
TRBV7-2	-	-	TRBJ2-3	TGTGCCAGCAGCTTAGACGAAGCAGATACGCAGTATTTT	CASSLDEADTQYF
TRBV4-1	many	TRBD1	TRBJ1-5	TGCGCCAGCAGCCAAGGGGGACAGGGGGTTCAGCCCCAGCATTTT	CASSQGGQGVQPQHF
TRBV19	few	-	TRBJ2-3	TGTGCCAGTAGTCCCTGGGGCCCAGATACGCAGTATTTT	CASSPWGPDTQYF
TRBV6-6	-	-	TRBJ2-5	TGTGCCAGCAGACAGGGACTTGAGACCCAGTACTTC	CASRQGLETQYF
TRBV6-5	-	-	TRBJ1-5	TGTGCCAGCAGTTACAGGGGGAATCAGCCCCAGCATTTT	CASSYRGNQPQHF
TRBV7-2	few	-	TRBJ2-7	TGTGCCAGCAGCTTTCAGGGCTCCAACGAGCAGTACTTC	CASSFQGSNEQYF
TRBV7-3	few	-	TRBJ1-1	TGTGCCAGCACCCCCCGGGTGAGATTCACGAACACTGAAGCTTTCTTT	CASTPRVRFTNTEAFF
TRBV5-1	-	TRBD2	TRBJ2-3	TGCGCCAGCAGCTCATACCCTAGCGGCAGCACAGATACGCAGTATTTT	CASSSYPSGSTDTQYF
TRBV19	-	-	TRBJ1-6	TGTGCCACCCAGGGGTTTCCGCGTAATTCACCCCTCCACTTT	CATQGFPRNSPLHF
TRBV19	-	-	TRBJ2-3	TGTGCCAGTAGTATAGTAGGCGGGATGCGCACAGATACGCAGTATTTT	CASSIVGGMRTDTQYF
TRBV6-2/TRBV6-3	-	-	TRBJ1-2	TGTGCCAGCAGCCTGCAGGTTAACTATGGCTACACCTTC	CASSLQVNYGYTF
TRBV6-2/TRBV6-3	few	TRBD1	TRBJ1-1	TGTGCCAGCAGTCCGGGACAGGGGTGGACTGAAGCTTTCTTT	CASSPGQGWTEAFF